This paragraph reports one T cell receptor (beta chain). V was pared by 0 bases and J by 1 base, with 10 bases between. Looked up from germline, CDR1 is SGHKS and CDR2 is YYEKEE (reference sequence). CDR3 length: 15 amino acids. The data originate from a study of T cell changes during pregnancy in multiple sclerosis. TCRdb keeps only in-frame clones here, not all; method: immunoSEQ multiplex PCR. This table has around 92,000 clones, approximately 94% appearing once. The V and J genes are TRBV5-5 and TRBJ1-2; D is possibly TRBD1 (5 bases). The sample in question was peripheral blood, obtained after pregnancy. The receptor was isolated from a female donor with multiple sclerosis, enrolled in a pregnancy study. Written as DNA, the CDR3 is TGTGCCAGCAGCTTGGCCCCAGGGATTAACTATGGCTACACCTTC. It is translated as CASSLAPGINYGYTF.